This T cell receptor (beta chain) appears in the sequencing data of a study of CD8 T cells in ankylosing spondylitis. Via MiXCR, TCRdb re-called the 5' RACE reads, giving one row per CDR3 protein. Of over 30,000 distinct CDR3 sequences in the sample, about 15% were seen once. General observations from the study: Some motif variants were previously reported in reactive arthritis synovial fluid and blood.

This CDR3 region has 14 residues. The ends were cut back, 6 bases at V and 1 base at J, with 12 bases in the middle. In germline, CDR1 is MNHNY, CDR2 SVGAGI (reference sequence). This clonotype was detected only a few times. Its target is unknown. Sample: blood. This clonotype was sampled from a male donor with ankylosing spondylitis or in good health (not recorded which). V and J are TRBV6-6 and TRBJ1-1, with no clear D. The CDR3 DNA follows: TGTGCCAGCAGGGCAACAGCGGAGAACACTGAAGCTTTCTTT. Encoded protein: CASRATAENTEAFF.